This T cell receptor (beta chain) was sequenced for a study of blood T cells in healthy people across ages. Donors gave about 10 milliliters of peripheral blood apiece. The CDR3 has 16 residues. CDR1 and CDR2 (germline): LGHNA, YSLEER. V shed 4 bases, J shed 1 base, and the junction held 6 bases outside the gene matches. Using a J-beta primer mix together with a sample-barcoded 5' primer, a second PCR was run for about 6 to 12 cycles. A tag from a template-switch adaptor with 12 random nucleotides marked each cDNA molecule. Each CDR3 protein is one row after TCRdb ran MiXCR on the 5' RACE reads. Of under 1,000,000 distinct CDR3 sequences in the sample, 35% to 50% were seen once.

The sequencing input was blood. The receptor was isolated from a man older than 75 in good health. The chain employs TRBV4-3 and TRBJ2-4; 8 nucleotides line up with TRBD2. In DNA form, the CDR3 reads TGCGCCAGCAGCCCCCCGGGGGGGATGGCCAAAAACATTCAGTACTTC. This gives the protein CASSPPGGMAKNIQYF.